This is a list of T cell receptor beta chains from one sample in a study of T cell clonotyping in hematopoietic cell transplantation. TCRdb's table, derived via immunoSEQ multiplex PCR, lists solely in-frame clones and lacks some. The data contain more than 850 clones, around 97% of them singletons. Specimen: PBMCs, collected 30 days after allogeneic stem cell transplant. The receptor source for this set is a male patient under 35 who had an allogeneic stem cell transplant from a related donor, so the T cells may come from the graft donor. Some clones in this sample may be carry-over from other donors' samples. Both conserved end residues are part of each CDR3. The order of the fields is J gene, clone size, D gene, V gene, CDR3 DNA, CDR3 protein. A D gene is named only where the DNA matches it firmly. Not every row has a clone size; where given, it reads once, few, many or a size class.

j_gene: TRBJ1-2
abundance: .
d_gene: .
v_gene: TRBV10-3
CDR3nt: TGTGCCATCAGTGTAGGCTATGGCTACACCTTC
CDR3aa: CAISVGYGYTF

j_gene: TRBJ2-7
abundance: once
d_gene: TRBD1
v_gene: TRBV29-1
CDR3nt: TGCAGCGTTGAGGACAGGGGCCGGTACGAGCAGTACTTC
CDR3aa: CSVEDRGRYEQYF

j_gene: TRBJ1-1
abundance: .
d_gene: .
v_gene: TRBV7-2
CDR3nt: TGTGCCAGCAGCTTCAGGACAGACACTGAAGCTTTCTTT
CDR3aa: CASSFRTDTEAFF

j_gene: TRBJ1-5
abundance: .
d_gene: .
v_gene: TRBV7-8
CDR3nt: TGTGCCAGCAGCTTACAAGAGGGTAACAATCAGCCCCAGCATTTT
CDR3aa: CASSLQEGNNQPQHF